This is a list of T cell receptor beta chains from one sample in a study of breast tumors, draining lymph nodes, adjacent tissues. TCRdb analysed the multiplex PCR reads with MiXCR anew, one entry per CDR3 protein. Of 190,000 or so distinct CDR3 sequences in the sample, over 25% were seen once. The sequenced material came from axillary lymph node tissue. These receptors came from a female donor with breast cancer. Some clones in this sample may be carry-over from other donors' samples. CDR3s include the opening cysteine and the closing phenylalanine or tryptophan. The D gene is left open where the match is weak. Rows give clone size only sometimes, using once, few, many, or a class for an expanded clone.

d_call: TRBD1
clone_size: many
j_call: TRBJ2-5
v_call: TRBV6-1
cdr3_nt: TGTGCCAGCAGTGAAGCCCAGGGGGCAGGAGAGACCCAGTACTTC
cdr3_aa: CASSEAQGAGETQYF

d_call: NA
clone_size: NA
j_call: TRBJ1-6
v_call: TRBV5-1
cdr3_nt: TGTGCCAGCAGCCTGCAGGGGACTGGATCCCCCCTCCACTTT
cdr3_aa: CASSLQGTGSPLHF

d_call: NA
clone_size: many
j_call: TRBJ2-2
v_call: TRBV18
cdr3_nt: TGTGCCAGCTCACGACCCAGGGGGGACACCGGGGAGCTGTTTTTT
cdr3_aa: CASSRPRGDTGELFF

d_call: TRBD1
clone_size: NA
j_call: TRBJ1-4
v_call: TRBV2
cdr3_nt: TGTGCCAGCATCAAGGGGGACAGGGGTTATACTAATGAAAAACTGTTTTTT
cdr3_aa: CASIKGDRGYTNEKLFF

d_call: NA
clone_size: NA
j_call: TRBJ1-2
v_call: TRBV27
cdr3_nt: TGTGCCAGCAGTTTTACGGCTAACTATGGCTACACCTTC
cdr3_aa: CASSFTANYGYTF

d_call: NA
clone_size: once
j_call: TRBJ1-4
v_call: TRBV20-1
cdr3_nt: TGCAGTGCTTATCGGACTAGCCGCCGCGGTGAAAAACTGTTTTTT
cdr3_aa: CSAYRTSRRGEKLFF

d_call: NA
clone_size: NA
j_call: TRBJ1-5
v_call: TRBV7-8
cdr3_nt: TGTGCCAGGCCATCTTTGGGGCCCCAGCATTTT
cdr3_aa: CARPSLGPQHF

d_call: TRBD1
clone_size: NA
j_call: TRBJ2-3
v_call: TRBV7-3
cdr3_nt: TGTGCCAGCAGCCCCACCGGGACAGGGGGCCTCGCAAATCTCACAGATACGCAGTATTTT
cdr3_aa: CASSPTGTGGLANLTDTQYF

d_call: NA
clone_size: many
j_call: TRBJ2-1
v_call: TRBV7-9
cdr3_nt: TGTGCCAGCAGCCCAAAGGAGAGACGGAGACTAACAGAGCAGTTCTTC
cdr3_aa: CASSPKERRRLTEQFF

d_call: TRBD2
clone_size: NA
j_call: TRBJ2-1
v_call: TRBV9
cdr3_nt: TGTGCCAGCAATGGGGGGGGGTGGAATGAGCAGTTCTTC
cdr3_aa: CASNGGGWNEQFF

d_call: NA
clone_size: NA
j_call: TRBJ1-1
v_call: TRBV7-9
cdr3_nt: TGTGCCAGCAGTTTAGTATCGGCGAGGATGAACACTGAAGCTTTCTTT
cdr3_aa: CASSLVSARMNTEAFF